This T cell receptor beta chain was captured by sequencing in a study of shared clonotypes between healthy human individuals. Study results and limitations: It was anticipated that sequencing depth would influence how many clonotypes donors shared.

The CDR3 extends over 10 amino acids. V lost 8 bases and J lost 5, with 6 bases in between. Germline CDR1 reads MDHEN; CDR2 reads SYDVKM. As handled by the study authors: Because ImmunoSEQ provided only junction sequences with no quality scores, the filtering differed. TCRdb's copy holds only in-frame clones and misses some; the assay was immunoSEQ multiplex PCR. The V and J calls and the clone size are those of that table, but D and trimming were determined from the DNA. The table has roughly 500,000 clones, roughly 95% seen once. Notes on this clone: The antigen is not known.

The clonotype comes from a woman in her twenties or thirties in good health. This sequence joins TRBV28 and TRBJ1-2; no reliable D call. The specimen was naive CD4+ T cells sorted from blood. As to subset: CD45RA+ positively selected. The CDR3 DNA sequence: TGTGCCAGCGCGGATTATGGCTACACCTTC. Its protein product is CASADYGYTF.